Shown below are 30 T cell receptor beta chains from a single sample sequenced in a study of cytomegalovirus exposure and HLA in healthy donors. Only in-frame clones appear in the TCRdb table, and some are missing; sequencing was by immunoSEQ multiplex PCR. The repertoire has more than 60,000 clones, over 95% of them found once; the top ten carry about 4.5%. The sequenced sample was PBMCs. These receptors all stem from a woman under 30 in good health and CMV-seropositive.

The rearrangement joins TRBV4-3 to TRBJ2-7, with a weak D call TRBD1 (7 bases). The CDR3 sequence is 13 residues long. The germline V and J ends were trimmed by 2 bases and 7 bases, with 12 bases remaining between them. From germline, CDR1 is LGHNA and CDR2 YSLEER. The CDR3 reads CASSQRTGGEQYF. The CDR3 nucleotides are TGCGCCAGCAGCCAACGGACAGGAGGGGAGCAGTACTTC.

This chain links TRBV19 with TRBJ2-1, with TRBD2 as a possible D gene (5 bases). Looked up from germline, CDR1 is LNHDA and CDR2 is SQIVND (reference sequence). The V and J ends lost 6 bases and 0 bases respectively, with 18 bases between them. CDR3 length: 17 residues. The CDR3 bases are TGTGCCAGTAGCCCTATGCCCTGGGAGAGCTCCTACAATGAGCAGTTCTTC. Translation: CASSPMPWESSYNEQFF.

The chain uses TRBV27 and TRBJ1-5, with 9 bases that match TRBD1. The CDR3 totals 15 residues. Looked up from germline, CDR1 is MNHEY and CDR2 is SMNVEV (reference sequence). The trim removed 6 bases at V and 0 bases at J, leaving 3 bases unmatched. CDR3 DNA: TGTGCCAGCAGCCGGGACAGGGTTAGCAATCAGCCCCAGCATTTT. Encoded protein: CASSRDRVSNQPQHF.

V is TRBV5-1 and J is TRBJ1-2, with a possible D match to TRBD1 (5 bases). CDR3 size: 15 residues. Trimming pared 6 bases from V and 4 bases from J, leaving 19 bases between. CDR1 and CDR2 (germline): SGHRS, YFSETQ. CDR3 in amino acids: CASKFRDFAFYGYTF. DNA for the CDR3: TGCGCCAGCAAGTTCCGGGACTTTGCGTTCTATGGCTACACCTTC.

This chain connects TRBV4-2 to TRBJ1-5; maybe TRBD1 (6 bases). CDR1 and CDR2 (germline): LGHNA, YNFKEQ. V was trimmed by 0 bases and J by 6 bases, leaving 15 bases between them. This CDR3 is built from 16 residues. The CDR3 is CASSQDPQGSAQPQHF. The CDR3 DNA reads TGTGCCAGCAGCCAAGATCCCCAGGGGTCTGCTCAGCCCCAGCATTTT.

This sequence joins TRBV6-4 and TRBJ1-3; a weak D match, TRBD1 (6 bases). V was pared by 4 bases and J by 4 bases, with 11 bases between. Germline values: CDR1 MRHNA, CDR2 SNTAGT. The CDR3 runs to 14 residues. In DNA, the CDR3 is TGTGCCAGCAGTGGAGAGGGGGAGGGAAACACCATATATTTT. Translating gives CASSGEGEGNTIYF.

V is TRBV18 and J is TRBJ2-7; 8 bases map to TRBD1. Trimming took 5 bases from V and 2 from J; bases not matched to a gene: 5. CDR3 size: 14 residues. Germline CDR1 is KGHSH and CDR2 is LQKENI. CDR3 residues: CASSTGQGPYEQYF. CDR3 in DNA: TGTGCCAGCTCAACCGGACAGGGACCCTACGAGCAGTACTTC.

This chain connects TRBV5-1 to TRBJ1-2; 7 bases are a match to TRBD1. The CDR3 runs to 14 residues. The V segment lost 2 bases and the J segment 4 bases; nucleotides outside the gene matches: 5. Germline V lookup: CDR1 SGHRS, CDR2 YFSETQ. The CDR3 bases are TGCGCCAGCAGCTTCTCCGGGACAGTCTATGGCTACACCTTC. As protein: CASSFSGTVYGYTF.

The chain links TRBV28 to TRBJ1-1; D perhaps matches TRBD1 (5 bases). The CDR3 runs to 14 residues. The germline V and J ends were trimmed by 3 bases and 5 bases, with 13 bases remaining between them. CDR1 and CDR2 from the germline V gene are MDHEN and SYDVKM. The CDR3 DNA is TGTGCCAGCAGTTTGAGTGGGGGGGAGACTGAAGCTTTCTTT. Encoded protein: CASSLSGGETEAFF. Using reference TRBV28 and TRBJ1-1 for the parts outside the CDR3, the full variable domain is DVKVTQSSRYLVKRTGEKVFLECVQDMDHENMFWYRQDPGLGLRLIYFSYDVKMKEKGDIPEGYSVSREKKERFSLILESASTNQTSMYLCASSLSGGETEAFFGQGTRLTVV.

This clone was found once. The rearrangement joins TRBV27 to TRBJ2-1, with 11 bases that match TRBD2. Germline V gives CDR1 MNHEY, CDR2 SMNVEV (reference sequence). This CDR3 contains 17 residues. V lost 8 bases and J lost 5; bases outside the gene matches: 14. The CDR3 protein is CASRFGSGRGPDNEQFF. CDR3 nucleotide sequence: TGTGCCAGCCGATTCGGTAGCGGGAGGGGTCCAGACAATGAGCAGTTCTTC.

CDR3 region: CASSTAAGGRYEQYF. The CDR3 DNA is TGCGCCAGCAGCACGGCCGCAGGGGGCAGGTACGAGCAGTACTTC. The V gene is TRBV5-1, the J gene TRBJ2-7; 8 bases line up with TRBD1. From germline, CDR1 is SGHRS and CDR2 YFSETQ. Trimming at V came to 4 bases and at J to 4 bases, leaving 10 bases not matched to a gene. The CDR3 totals 15 residues. The variable domain in full, with the rest retrieved from reference TRBV5-1 and TRBJ2-7, is KAGVTQTPRYLIKTRGQQVTLSCSPISGHRSVSWYQQTPGQGLQFLFEYFSETQRNKGNFPGRFSGRQFSNSRSEMNVSTLELGDSALYLCASSTAAGGRYEQYFGPGTRLTVT.

CDR3 bases: TGTGCTAGTGGCATGGGACAAGTGTCCTACAATGAGCAGTTCTTC. This sequence encodes CASGMGQVSYNEQFF. J is TRBJ2-1 and V is TRBV12-5; D might be TRBD1 (6 bases). The CDR3 runs 15 residues. Trimming shortened V by 6 bases and J by 1 base, and 13 bases separated the two germline ends. Germline V gives CDR1 LGHNT, CDR2 FRNRAP.

V usage is TRBV5-6 and J usage is TRBJ2-7, with D perhaps matching TRBD2 (5 bases). V was clipped by 4 bases and J by 2 bases, with 16 bases between them. The germline V gene encodes CDR1 SGHDT and CDR2 YYEEEE. CDR3 length equals 15 residues. The CDR3 loop is CASSAPDKGAYEQYF. The CDR3 bases are TGTGCCAGCAGCGCCCCAGATAAGGGAGCCTACGAGCAGTACTTC. Using reference TRBV5-6 and TRBJ2-7 for the parts outside the CDR3, the full variable domain is DAGVTQSPTHLIKTRGQQVTLRCSPKSGHDTVSWYQQALGQGPQFIFQYYEEEERQRGNFPDRFSGHQFPNYSSELNVNALLLGDSALYLCASSAPDKGAYEQYFGPGTRLTVT.

This chain links TRBV7-2 with TRBJ1-1; D is perhaps TRBD1 (6 bases). Germline V gives CDR1 SGHTA, CDR2 FQGNSA. The CDR3 is made up of 13 amino acids. V was pared by 11 bases and J by 0 bases, with 13 bases between. CDR3 nucleotide sequence: TGTGCCGAACGGACAGTTATGAACACTGAAGCTTTCTTT. It encodes CAERTVMNTEAFF.

The CDR3 DNA reads as TGTGCCAGCAGCTCAACTCCCGGGGAGCTGTTTTTT. Translation gives CASSSTPGELFF. The chain links TRBV9 to TRBJ2-2; D gene unclear. The germline V and J ends were trimmed by 4 bases and 6 bases, with 7 bases remaining between them. This CDR3 comprises 12 residues. CDR1 and CDR2 (germline): SGDLS, YYNGEE.

The chain couples TRBV25-1 to TRBJ2-7; D call uncertain. The CDR3 extends over 16 amino acids. The germline V gene encodes CDR1 MGHDK and CDR2 SYGVNS. V lost 0 bases to trimming and J lost 2 bases, with 14 bases between them. The CDR3 is CASSEYESAATYEQYF. CDR3 sequence (DNA): TGTGCCAGCAGTGAATATGAAAGCGCAGCCACCTACGAGCAGTACTTC.

This sequence joins TRBV9 and TRBJ2-2, with D perhaps TRBD2 (6 bases). Germline CDR1 reads SGDLS; CDR2 reads YYNGEE. V gave up 0 bases and J gave up 1 base, with 7 bases separating them. This CDR3 contains 15 residues. For the CDR3, the DNA is TGTGCCAGCAGCGTAGGCGGGGTGAACACCGGGGAGCTGTTTTTT. Its protein is CASSVGGVNTGELFF.

The rearrangement links TRBV5-8 to TRBJ1-3, with a weak D call TRBD1 (5 bases). The CDR3 is 16 residues long. Germline CDR1 reads SGHTS; CDR2 reads YDEGEE. V was cut by 4 bases and J by 0 bases, with 14 bases left in between. The CDR3 nucleotides read TGTGCCAGCAGCCGTAAGACAGCGATCTCTGGAAACACCATATATTTT. Its protein is CASSRKTAISGNTIYF.

This chain connects TRBV4-3 to TRBJ2-1; no clear D gene. The germline V gene encodes CDR1 LGHNA and CDR2 YSLEER. Trimming removed 0 bases at V and 10 bases at J, with 16 bases between. The length of the CDR3 is 15 residues. CDR3 region: CASSQEAPAPYEQFF. As DNA, the CDR3 is TGCGCCAGCAGCCAAGAAGCCCCAGCGCCCTACGAGCAGTTCTTC.

This chain connects TRBV28 to TRBJ2-3; D perhaps matches TRBD1 (6 bases). CDR3 size: 16 residues. CDR1 and CDR2 from the germline V gene are MDHEN and SYDVKM. The V end was cut by 3 bases, the J end by 0 bases, with 13 bases between. CDR3 in amino acids: CASSFLRQGSTDTQYF. The CDR3 DNA follows: TGTGCCAGCAGTTTCCTTCGGCAGGGGAGCACAGATACGCAGTATTTT. The variable domain in full, with the rest retrieved from reference TRBV28 and TRBJ2-3, is DVKVTQSSRYLVKRTGEKVFLECVQDMDHENMFWYRQDPGLGLRLIYFSYDVKMKEKGDIPEGYSVSREKKERFSLILESASTNQTSMYLCASSFLRQGSTDTQYFGPGTRLTVL.

The V and J genes are TRBV28 and TRBJ2-7; 9 bases match TRBD1. V shed 2 bases and J 1 base; nucleotides not matched to a gene: 3. The CDR3 is 15 amino acids. CDR1 is MDHEN and CDR2 is SYDVKM in the germline V gene. Here the CDR3 DNA reads TGTGCCAGCAGTTTAACAGGGGGCACATCCTACGAGCAGTACTTC. Translated, it gives CASSLTGGTSYEQYF.

The chain combines TRBV4-1 with TRBJ2-2, with D unresolved. V was trimmed by 1 base and J by 0 bases, leaving 12 bases between them. This CDR3 comprises 17 residues. Germline-derived CDR1 and CDR2 are MGHRA and YSYEKL. The CDR3 region is CASSQGLATANTGELFF. CDR3 in DNA: TGCGCCAGCAGCCAAGGCTTGGCAACAGCGAACACCGGGGAGCTGTTTTTT.

This rearrangement joins TRBV27 to TRBJ2-7, with a possible D match to TRBD1 (6 bases). V shed 8 bases and J shed 2 bases, with 16 bases lying between them. The CDR3 loop spans 14 amino acids. The V gene's germline CDR1 is MNHEY and CDR2 SMNVEV (reference sequence). Here the CDR3 reads CASRQGPTTYEQYF. CDR3 coding DNA: TGTGCCAGCCGGCAGGGGCCAACAACCTACGAGCAGTACTTC.

J is TRBJ1-5 and V is TRBV27; D not resolved. The CDR3 has 14 residues. The V gene lost 6 bases and the J gene lost 0 bases, with 9 bases spanning the gap. Per the germline V gene, CDR1 is MNHEY and CDR2 is SMNVEV (reference sequence). As DNA, the CDR3 is TGTGCCAGCAGGATCGGTAATAGCAATCAGCCCCAGCATTTT. Protein sequence: CASRIGNSNQPQHF.

This clone was found once. V and J are TRBV30 and TRBJ2-3, with 9 bases aligning to TRBD2. The CDR3 has 16 residues. Trimming cost V 1 base and J 4 bases; bases outside gene matches: 9. Germline values: CDR1 GTSNPN, CDR2 SVGIG (reference sequence). For the CDR3, the DNA is TGTGCCTGGAGTGGGGAGGGGACTAGCAAGTCAGATACGCAGTATTTT. Its protein product is CAWSGEGTSKSDTQYF.

The rearrangement links TRBV6-6 to TRBJ2-7; a possible D gene is TRBD2 (6 bases). This CDR3 region has 16 residues. Germline-derived CDR1 and CDR2 are MNHNY and SVGAGI (reference sequence). Trimming took off 7 bases at V and 3 bases at J, with 22 bases between the two ends. CDR3 residues: CASTPGDTSTNYEQYF. The CDR3 nucleotides are TGTGCCAGCACTCCCGGAGACACTAGCACAAACTACGAGCAGTACTTC.

The chain employs TRBV19 and TRBJ1-1, with D perhaps TRBD1 (6 bases). CDR1 and CDR2 (germline): LNHDA, SQIVND (reference sequence). Trimming removed 1 base from V and 1 base from J, with 7 bases in between. The CDR3 extends over 14 amino acids. CDR3 amino acids: CASSIGTENTEAFF. The CDR3 nucleotides are TGTGCCAGTAGTATAGGGACAGAGAACACTGAAGCTTTCTTT.

The chain joins TRBV4-1 to TRBJ2-7; TRBD1 aligns across 8 bases. The CDR3 length is 18 residues. J was trimmed by 2 bases and V by 4 bases; bases with no gene match: 16. Germline loops: CDR1 MGHRA, CDR2 YSYEKL. Written as DNA, the CDR3 is TGCGCCAGCAGCCGGCAGCAACCAAGACAGGGGACCCCCTACGAGCAGTACTTC. As protein: CASSRQQPRQGTPYEQYF.

For the CDR3, the DNA is TGTGCCAGCAGCTTACTAGCGGGACCGAGCTACAATGAGCAGTTCTTC. The encoded protein is CASSLLAGPSYNEQFF. The genes are TRBV7-3 and TRBJ2-1, with TRBD2 identical over 9 bases. The germline V gene encodes CDR1 SGHTA and CDR2 FQGTGA. CDR3 size: 16 residues. V lost 2 bases to trimming and J lost 3 bases; unmatched junction nucleotides: 5.

J is TRBJ2-7 and V is TRBV4-3; weak D call: TRBD1 (5 bases). Trimming removed 3 bases from V and 5 bases from J, with 11 bases in between. The CDR3 extends over 13 amino acids. The V gene's germline CDR1 is LGHNA and CDR2 YSLEER. This CDR3 reads CASSHRQNHEQYF. CDR3 DNA sequence: TGCGCCAGCAGCCACAGACAGAACCACGAGCAGTACTTC.